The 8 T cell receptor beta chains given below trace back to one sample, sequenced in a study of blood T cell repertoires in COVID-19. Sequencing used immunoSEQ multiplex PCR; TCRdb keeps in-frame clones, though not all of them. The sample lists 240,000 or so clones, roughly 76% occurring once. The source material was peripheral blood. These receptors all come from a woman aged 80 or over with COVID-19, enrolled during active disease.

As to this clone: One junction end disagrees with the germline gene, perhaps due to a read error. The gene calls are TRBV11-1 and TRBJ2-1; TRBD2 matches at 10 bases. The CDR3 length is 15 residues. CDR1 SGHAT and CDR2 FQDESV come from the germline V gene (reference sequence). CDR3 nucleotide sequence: TGTGCCAGCAGTTTAGCGGGAGGTTCCCCTGGCGAGCAGTTCTTC. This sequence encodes CASSLAGGSPGEQFF.

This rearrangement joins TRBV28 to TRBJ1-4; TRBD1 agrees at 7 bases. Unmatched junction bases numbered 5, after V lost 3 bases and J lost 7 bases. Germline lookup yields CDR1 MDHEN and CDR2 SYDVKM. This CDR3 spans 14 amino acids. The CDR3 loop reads CASSLPAGGEKLFF. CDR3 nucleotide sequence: TGTGCCAGCAGTTTGCCCGCAGGGGGTGAAAAACTGTTTTTT.

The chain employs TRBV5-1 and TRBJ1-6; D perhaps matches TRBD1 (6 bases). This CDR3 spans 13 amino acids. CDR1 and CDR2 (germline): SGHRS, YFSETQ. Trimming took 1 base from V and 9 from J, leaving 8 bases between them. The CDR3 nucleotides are TGCGCCAGCAGCTTGAAAGGGGGTTCACCCCTCCACTTT. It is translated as CASSLKGGSPLHF.

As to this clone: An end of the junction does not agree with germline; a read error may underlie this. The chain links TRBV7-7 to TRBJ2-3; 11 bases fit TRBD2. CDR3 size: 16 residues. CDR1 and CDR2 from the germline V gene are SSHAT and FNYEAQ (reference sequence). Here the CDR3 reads CASSLTSGTGTDTQYF. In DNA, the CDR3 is TGTGCTAGCAGCTTGACTAGCGGGACGGGCACAGATACGCAGTATTTT.

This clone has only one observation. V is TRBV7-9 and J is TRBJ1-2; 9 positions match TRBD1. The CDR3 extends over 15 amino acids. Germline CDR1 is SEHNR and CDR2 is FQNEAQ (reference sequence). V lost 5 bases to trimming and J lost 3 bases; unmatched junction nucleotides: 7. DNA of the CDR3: TGTGCCAGCAGCCCATGGACAGGGGATCACTATGGCTACACCTTC. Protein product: CASSPWTGDHYGYTF. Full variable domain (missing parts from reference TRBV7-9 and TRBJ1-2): DTGVSQNPRHKITKRGQNVTFRCDPISEHNRLYWYRQTLGQGPEFLTYFQNEAQLEKSRLLSDRFSAERPKGSFSTLEIQRTEQGDSAMYLCASSPWTGDHYGYTFGSGTRLTVV.

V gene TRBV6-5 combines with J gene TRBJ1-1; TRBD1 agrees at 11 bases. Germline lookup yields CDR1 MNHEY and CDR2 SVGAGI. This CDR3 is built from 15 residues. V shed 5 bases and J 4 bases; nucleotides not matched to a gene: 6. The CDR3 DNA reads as TGTGCCAGCAGTAAACCCGGGACAGGGGGCACTGAAGCTTTCTTT. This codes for CASSKPGTGGTEAFF.

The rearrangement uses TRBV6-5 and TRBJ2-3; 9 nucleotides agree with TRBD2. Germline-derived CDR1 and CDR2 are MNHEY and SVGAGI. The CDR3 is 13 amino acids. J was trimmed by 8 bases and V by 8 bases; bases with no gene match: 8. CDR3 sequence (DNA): TGTGCCAGCTCAGCGGGGGGACCCGGTACGCAGTATTTT. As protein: CASSAGGPGTQYF.

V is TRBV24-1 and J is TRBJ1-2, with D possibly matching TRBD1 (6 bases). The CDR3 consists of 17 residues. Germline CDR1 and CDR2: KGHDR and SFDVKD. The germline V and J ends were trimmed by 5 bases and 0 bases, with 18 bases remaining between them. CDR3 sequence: CATSGPEETGPNYGYTF. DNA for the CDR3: TGTGCCACCAGTGGTCCGGAGGAGACAGGACCTAACTATGGCTACACCTTC.